The source of this T cell receptor beta chain is a study of T cells in Graves' hyperthyroidism and ophthalmopathy. Germline values: CDR1 MNHNS, CDR2 SASEGT. The CDR3 is made up of 13 amino acids. Deletions cut 7 bases from V and 4 bases from J, with 13 bases between. It was RNA transcripts that yielded the amplified TCR beta CDR3 regions. The HTBI set primed first-round TCR CDR3 RT-PCR. TCRdb reanalysed the multiplex PCR reads using MiXCR and keeps one entry per CDR3 protein. Of around 110,000 distinct CDR3 sequences in the sample, about 16% are singletons; the top ten hold around two fifths. Clinical symptoms, serum thyroxine, TRAb, thyroid ultrasound and orbital computed tomography informed diagnoses. Each 10 ml fresh peripheral blood draw supplied the PBMCs. Many counts were recorded for this clonotype. The antigen is undetermined. Study-wide findings and caveats: In the analysis, a 13 V-J model separated ophthalmopathy from stable hyperthyroidism. Researchers found most expanded thyroid clonotypes above 0.001 in blood as well.

The TCR was taken from a woman aged 45 to 65 with Graves' hyperthyroidism. Sequenced material: blood. The V gene is TRBV6-1, the J gene TRBJ1-2, with D hard to call. As DNA, the CDR3 is TGTGCCAGCAAGCCCGCCCTACTCTATGGCTACACCTTC. It codes for CASKPALLYGYTF.